One and the same sample provided the 18 T cell receptor beta chains below, sequenced in a study of spatial heterogeneity in lung cancer. TCRdb passed the 5' RACE reads through MiXCR, listing each CDR3 protein once. The sample yields tens of thousands of distinct CDR3 sequences, more than 10% seen once. As for time point: sample taken at primary tumor resection. The source material was PBMCs, sampled at surgery. Receptor source: a male donor with early-stage non-small cell lung cancer.

This chain uses TRBV18 with TRBJ1-2; D remains unclear. The CDR3 runs 11 residues. Per the germline V gene, CDR1 is KGHSH and CDR2 is LQKENI. V lost 2 bases and J lost 6, with 4 bases in between. This CDR3 is CASSPSDGYTF. The CDR3 DNA is TGTGCCAGCTCACCATCGGATGGCTACACCTTC.

V is TRBV12-1 and J is TRBJ2-3; TRBD2, the D gene given by the table, was not confirmed from the DNA. TRBV12-1 is labeled a pseudogene. The CDR3 spans 16 residues. CDR3 sequence (DNA): TGTGCCAGCAGCCTTGGGTGGGACTCACCCACAGATACGCAGTATTTT. Its protein product is CASSLGWDSPTDTQYF.

This clonotype has only a few counts. The chain recombines TRBV12-3 or TRBV12-4 with TRBJ2-1; D call uncertain. Trimming removed 5 bases at V and 3 bases at J, with 5 bases between. The CDR3 is 12 residues long. CDR3 sequence (DNA): TGTGCCAGCAGTCCGCTCTACAATGAGCAGTTCTTC. Its protein product is CASSPLYNEQFF.

A few counts support this clonotype. The V and J genes are TRBV7-9 and TRBJ1-2; TRBD1 might be the D (6 bases). The V end was cut by 5 bases, the J end by 4 bases, with 17 bases between. The germline V gene has CDR1 SEHNR and CDR2 FQNEAQ (reference sequence). The CDR3 length is 15 residues. The CDR3 bases are TGTGCCAGCAGCCCCCGAGGAGGGGGAGGCTATGGCTACACCTTC. Its protein is CASSPRGGGGYGYTF.

Notes on this clonotype: The CDR3 does not close with the conserved phenylalanine or tryptophan, likely indicating a read error. The CDR3 coding sequence is TGCGCCAGCAGCTTGTTCCTAGTTCCAGATACGCAGTATTTA. Translated: CASSLFLVPDTQYL. The chain combines TRBV5-1 with TRBJ2-3; D unresolved. Looked up from germline, CDR1 is SGHRS and CDR2 is YFSETQ. The CDR3 length is 14 residues. Between the trimmed V and J ends, which lost 1 base and 4 bases, there was a span of 10 bases.

This clonotype was seen more than once but under ten times. The chain has TRBV7-9 and TRBJ1-6; 9 nucleotides align to TRBD1. V was pared by 5 bases and J by 7 bases, with 6 bases of the junction left unmatched. The V gene's germline CDR1 is SEHNR and CDR2 FQNEAQ (reference sequence). This CDR3 contains 15 residues. The CDR3 loop reads CASSPGTGRNSPLHF. The DNA of the CDR3 is TGTGCCAGCAGCCCTGGGACAGGGCGGAATTCACCCCTCCACTTT.

This clonotype has a handful of counts. This sequence joins TRBV28 and TRBJ2-5; 10 positions match TRBD1. The CDR3 contains 16 residues. Germline values: CDR1 MDHEN, CDR2 SYDVKM. V lost 8 bases and J lost 2; bases outside the gene matches: 11. The CDR3 reads CASSWTGGRRQETQYF. CDR3 coding DNA: TGTGCCAGCTCATGGACAGGGGGGAGGAGGCAAGAGACCCAGTACTTC.

On this clonotype: One base away lies a much larger clone, so this may be a sequencing read error. This sequence joins TRBV28 and TRBJ2-1; a possible D gene is TRBD2 (6 bases). There are 13 residues in the CDR3. The V gene lost 4 bases and the J gene lost 15 bases, with 19 bases spanning the gap. Germline lookup yields CDR1 MDHEN and CDR2 SYDVKM. The CDR3 DNA follows: TGTGCCAGCAGTTCGCCGGCGGGACCGGGTCCGTTCTTC. Translated, it gives CASSSPAGPGPFF.

The V call is TRBV5-8, the J call TRBJ2-1, with D hard to call. Deletions cut 1 base from V and 7 bases from J, with 12 bases between. This CDR3 contains 14 residues. Germline CDR1 and CDR2: SGHTS and YDEGEE. The chain's CDR3 is CASSLMETQNEQFF. CDR3 sequence (DNA): TGTGCCAGCAGCTTGATGGAGACGCAGAATGAGCAGTTCTTC.

A few counts support this clonotype. The chain combines TRBV12-3 or TRBV12-4 with TRBJ1-4; a possible D gene is TRBD1 (6 bases). V was shortened by 5 bases and J by 7 bases, with 17 bases between the two germline ends. This CDR3 contains 15 residues. CDR3 sequence: CASSTRDIAFEKLFF. The CDR3 nucleotides are TGTGCCAGCAGTACCCGGGACATCGCCTTTGAAAAACTGTTTTTT.

This chain connects TRBV28 to TRBJ2-5; 14 bases agree with TRBD2. Germline CDR1 reads MDHEN; CDR2 reads SYDVKM. CDR3 length: 16 residues. With 8 bases clipped from V and 5 bases from J, the junction kept 10 bases outside the gene matches. CDR3 region: CASSGLAGVGRETQYF. The DNA of the CDR3 is TGTGCCAGCTCGGGACTAGCGGGAGTAGGTCGGGAGACCCAGTACTTC.

This clonotype was counted only a few times. V and J are TRBV7-8 and TRBJ1-1; a possible D gene is TRBD1 (6 bases). Per the germline V gene, CDR1 is SGHVS and CDR2 is FQNEAQ. Trimming shortened V by 5 bases and J by 0 bases, and 25 bases separated the two germline ends. The CDR3 covers 19 residues. CDR3 protein: CASSPSWTDYSGLNTEAFF. DNA of the CDR3: TGTGCCAGCAGCCCAAGCTGGACAGACTATAGTGGGTTGAACACTGAAGCTTTCTTT.

This clonotype was counted between two and nine times. This chain links TRBV28 with TRBJ2-5; TRBD1 agrees at 9 bases. Germline CDR1 is MDHEN and CDR2 is SYDVKM. The CDR3 extends over 13 amino acids. V gave up 6 bases and J gave up 5 bases; unmatched junction bases: 4. The CDR3 DNA follows: TGTGCCAGCAGAACAGGGGGCCGGGAGACCCAGTACTTC. As protein: CASRTGGRETQYF.

At least ten counts were recorded for this clonotype. The chain recombines TRBV29-1 with TRBJ2-1, with TRBD2 identical over 8 bases. The germline V gene has CDR1 SQVTM and CDR2 ANQGSEA. The CDR3 has 12 residues. Losses at the gene ends were 3 bases for V and 9 bases for J; bases not matched to a gene: 4. This chain's CDR3 is CSVDSGIREQFF. CDR3 bases: TGCAGCGTTGATAGCGGGATACGTGAGCAGTTCTTC.

V gene TRBV11-2 combines with J gene TRBJ2-5; 14 bases agree with TRBD2. CDR3 length equals 17 residues. The V and J ends lost 4 bases and 4 bases, in that order; junction bases with no gene match: 8. Germline assignment: CDR1 SGHAT and CDR2 FQNNGV. As DNA, the CDR3 is TGTGCCAGCAGCTCTGGACTCGGGACTAGCGGGGGAGAGACCCAGTACTTC. Its translation: CASSSGLGTSGGETQYF.

This chain links TRBV6-6 with TRBJ2-7; D ambiguous. CDR3 length: 13 amino acids. The germline CDR1 and CDR2 sequences are MNHNY and SVGAGI (reference sequence). V was clipped by 6 bases and J by 3 bases, with 12 bases between them. CDR3 in DNA: TGTGCCAGCAGCGGCCAAGAAATCTACGAGCAGTACTTC. Translating it yields CASSGQEIYEQYF.

At least ten counts were recorded for this clonotype. The chain uses TRBV29-1 and TRBJ2-3; D may correspond to TRBD1 or TRBD2 (5 bases each). Germline CDR1 SQVTM, CDR2 ANQGSEA. Trimming took 6 bases from V and 0 from J, leaving 10 bases between them. CDR3 length: 13 amino acids. The CDR3 protein is CSVLGDSTDTQYF. The CDR3, as DNA: TGCAGCGTCCTGGGGGATAGCACAGATACGCAGTATTTT.

On this clonotype itself: One junction end disagrees with the germline gene, perhaps due to a read error. V gene TRBV30 combines with J gene TRBJ1-6, with D possibly matching TRBD1 (5 bases). This CDR3 has 12 amino acids. From germline, CDR1 is GTSNPN and CDR2 SVGIG (reference sequence). The CDR3 bases are TGTGCCTGGAGCATGACAGATTCACCCCTCCAATTT. Residues: CAWSMTDSPLQF.